Below, 13 T cell receptor beta chains from the same sample are listed, as sequenced in a study of read filtering for tumor transcriptome and immune sequencing (dated by TCRdb to 2018 to 2021). This sample was sequenced with an Illumina HiSeq 4000. TCR libraries were built from 300 to 450 ng RNA with the Immunoverse kit, using molecular barcoded adaptors covering alpha/delta and beta/gamma chains. Using fastp at Q25 and MiXCR, TCRdb reprocessed the public reads and kept productive beta chains. Under each unique CDR3 protein, matching rows form one entry showing the most common genes and DNA. This sample gives 35,000 to 50,000 distinct CDR3 sequences in total; 12% of them show up just once. About 35% of the sample is taken by the ten largest. Sequenced material: a population of CD138-negative cells sorted from bone marrow. Taken with the paper, the label for cell subset or site translates to: bone marrow mononuclear cells depleted of CD138+ plasma/myeloma cells by negative magnetic selection. The origin of the receptors is a donor at least 40 years old with multiple myeloma.

This rearrangement joins TRBV7-6 to TRBJ2-7; D not certain. The V end lost 1 base, the J end lost 5 bases, and 12 bases lay between the germline ends. Germline V gene lookup returns CDR1 SGHVS and CDR2 FNYEAQ. The CDR3 spans 14 residues. DNA for the CDR3: TGTGCCAGCAGCTTAGGGGCATGGCAGAACGAGCAGTACTTC. Residues: CASSLGAWQNEQYF. Based on the CDR3 plus reference TRBV7-6 and TRBJ2-7, the full variable domain is GAGVSQSPRYKVTKRGQDVALRCDPISGHVSLYWYRQALGQGPEFLTYFNYEAQQDKSGLPNDRFSAERPEGSISTLTIQRTEQRDSAMYRCASSLGAWQNEQYFGPGTRLTVT.

This clonotype was recorded at least ten times. The chain links TRBV28 to TRBJ1-5; D uncertain. Trimming removed 2 bases at V and 3 bases at J, with 2 bases between. Germline values: CDR1 MDHEN, CDR2 SYDVKM. This CDR3 spans 12 amino acids. The CDR3 sequence is CASSLDNQPQHF. The DNA of the CDR3 is TGTGCCAGCAGTTTAGACAATCAGCCCCAGCATTTT. Drawing the rest from reference TRBV28 and TRBJ1-5, the complete variable domain is DVKVTQSSRYLVKRTGEKVFLECVQDMDHENMFWYRQDPGLGLRLIYFSYDVKMKEKGDIPEGYSVSREKKERFSLILESASTNQTSMYLCASSLDNQPQHFGDGTRLSIL.

This clonotype was seen many times. The chain recombines TRBV28 with TRBJ2-2; perhaps D is TRBD1 or TRBD2 (5 bases each). The CDR3 has 14 residues. Germline lookup yields CDR1 MDHEN and CDR2 SYDVKM. Trimming removed 6 bases from V and 5 bases from J, with 13 bases in between. CDR3 protein: CASSGTLSTGELFF. As DNA, the CDR3 is TGTGCCAGCAGCGGGACCCTGAGTACCGGGGAGCTGTTTTTT.

A few counts support this clonotype. The chain employs TRBV7-8 and TRBJ2-2; D is undetermined. The CDR3 length is 13 residues. Trimming took off 5 bases at V and 2 bases at J, with 6 bases between the two ends. The V gene's germline CDR1 is SGHVS and CDR2 FQNEAQ. CDR3 residues: CASSNQNTGELFF. CDR3 in DNA: TGTGCCAGCAGCAACCAAAACACCGGGGAGCTGTTTTTT.

This clonotype has at least ten counts. This rearrangement joins TRBV27 to TRBJ2-3; the match to TRBD2 covers 10 bases. Germline trimming cut 5 bases from V and 6 bases from J; bases unmatched to any gene: 2. This CDR3 has 13 amino acids. Germline assignment: CDR1 MNHEY and CDR2 SMNVEV (reference sequence). The CDR3 DNA reads TGTGCCAGCAGTCTGACTAGCGGGGATACGCAGTATTTT. It translates to CASSLTSGDTQYF.

The chain joins TRBV20-1 to TRBJ1-1, with 9 bases aligning to TRBD1. The J segment lost 3 bases and the V segment lost 5 bases, leaving 7 bases of the junction unmatched. This CDR3 region has 14 residues. Germline CDR1 DFQATT, CDR2 SNEGSKA (reference sequence). The CDR3 region is CSAPGQGTYTEAFF. CDR3 in DNA: TGCAGTGCTCCAGGACAGGGGACTTACACTGAAGCTTTCTTT.

This clonotype was found many times. This chain connects TRBV20-1 to TRBJ1-3; TRBD1 aligns across 7 bases. The CDR3 length is 14 residues. Germline V lookup: CDR1 DFQATT, CDR2 SNEGSKA (reference sequence). The junction had 8 bases not matched to a gene; V was cut back by 6 bases and J by 3 bases. The CDR3 sequence is CSARLDRVGNTIYF. The CDR3 bases are TGCAGTGCGCGACTAGACAGGGTTGGAAACACCATATATTTT.

A note on this clonotype: One base separates it from a far larger clone, so it is likely a read error. Written as DNA, the CDR3 is TGCAGCGTTGAACGGGGGGCGGGTGAAGCTCTCTTT. As protein: CSVERGAGEALF. V is TRBV29-1 and J is TRBJ1-6, with D tentatively TRBD1 (6 bases). The CDR3 has 12 residues. Germline V gives CDR1 SQVTM, CDR2 ANQGSEA.

This clonotype was detected ten times or more. Here the CDR3 DNA reads TGCAGCGGGGTTGACCCCATGGATAGGGCCCAGCATTTT. Translation gives CSGVDPMDRAQHF. This chain joins TRBV29-1 and TRBJ1-5; D unclear. Germline V gene sequence: CDR1 SQVTM, CDR2 ANQGSEA. The CDR3 length is 13 residues. V was cut by 7 bases and J by 11 bases, with 21 bases left in between.

The sample holds many counts of this clonotype. This chain uses TRBV7-2 with TRBJ2-3; D may be TRBD2 (7 bases). This CDR3 contains 15 residues. Trimming shortened V by 6 bases and J by 0 bases, and 13 bases separated the two germline ends. Looked up from germline, CDR1 is SGHTA and CDR2 is FQGNSA. In DNA form, the CDR3 reads TGTGCCAGCAGACGAAGGGGGGGGAGCACAGATACGCAGTATTTT. It translates to CASRRRGGSTDTQYF.

In this sample, this clonotype turned up many times. The rearrangement links TRBV3-1 to TRBJ2-5; 9 bases match TRBD2. This CDR3 region has 16 residues. J gave up 3 bases and V 1 base, and 6 bases lay outside the gene matches. The germline gives CDR1 LGHDT, CDR2 YNNKEL (reference sequence). This CDR3 reads CASSQGAPSGKETQYF. Written as DNA, the CDR3 is TGTGCCAGCAGCCAAGGCGCCCCTAGCGGGAAAGAGACCCAGTACTTC.

Many counts were recorded for this clonotype. V is TRBV3-1 and J is TRBJ2-4; a possible D gene is TRBD2 (6 bases). V lost 5 bases and J lost 0, with 11 bases in between. CDR1 is LGHDT, CDR2 YNNKEL, per germline (reference sequence). The CDR3 covers 15 residues. As DNA, the CDR3 is TGTGCCAGCAGCTTACGGGGGTTAGCCAAAAACATTCAGTACTTC. Translating it yields CASSLRGLAKNIQYF.

In this sample, this clonotype turned up many times. CDR3 in DNA: TGTGCCAGCAGCCCGGAGGCGGTTAATGAGCAGTTCTTC. Protein sequence: CASSPEAVNEQFF. This chain uses TRBV5-4 with TRBJ2-1, with D perhaps TRBD2 (5 bases). Trimming pared 4 bases from V and 7 bases from J, leaving 12 bases between. Germline CDR1 reads SGHNT; CDR2 reads YYREEE (reference sequence). The CDR3 sequence is 13 residues long.